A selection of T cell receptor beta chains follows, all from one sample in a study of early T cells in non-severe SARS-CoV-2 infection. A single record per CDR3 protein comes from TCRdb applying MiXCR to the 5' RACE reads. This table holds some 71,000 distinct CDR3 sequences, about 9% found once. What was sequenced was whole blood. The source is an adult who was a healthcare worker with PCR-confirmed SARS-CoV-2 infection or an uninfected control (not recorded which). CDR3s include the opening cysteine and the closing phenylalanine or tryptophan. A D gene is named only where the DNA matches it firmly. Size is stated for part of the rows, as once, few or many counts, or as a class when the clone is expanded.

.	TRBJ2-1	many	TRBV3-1	TGTGCCAGCAGCCAAGACGGTGGGCAGTACAATGAGCAGTTCTTC	CASSQDGGQYNEQFF
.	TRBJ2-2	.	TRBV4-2	TGTGCCAGCAGCCAAGGCTCAGCTCCCGGGGAGCTGTTTTTT	CASSQGSAPGELFF
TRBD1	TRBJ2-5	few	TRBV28	TGTGCCAGCAACTTAAGGGGGCCGGAGGAGACCCAGTACTTC	CASNLRGPEETQYF
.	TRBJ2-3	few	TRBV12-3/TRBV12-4	TGTGCCAGCAGTACCTTGGGGAATACGCAGTATTTT	CASSTLGNTQYF
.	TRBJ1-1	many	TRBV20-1	TGCAGTGCTAGCCTCCCAGGCCCGAACACTGAAGCTTTCTTT	CSASLPGPNTEAFF
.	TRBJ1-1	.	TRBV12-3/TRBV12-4	TGTGCCAGCAGACGCGAGAGGGCTGAAGCTTTCTTT	CASRRERAEAFF
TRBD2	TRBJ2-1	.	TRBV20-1	TGCAGTGCTAGCCAGACTAGCGCCTCCTACAATGAGCAGTTCTTC	CSASQTSASYNEQFF
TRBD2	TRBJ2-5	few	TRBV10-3	TGTGCCATCAGCCAGACTAGCGGGAGCGAGACCCAGTACTTC	CAISQTSGSETQYF
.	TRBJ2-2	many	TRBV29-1	TGCAGCGTCAGGAAACAGGGTGTGTCCGGGGAGCCGTTTTTT	CSVRKQGVSGEPFF
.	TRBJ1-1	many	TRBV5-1	TGCGCCAGCAGCTGGGGAGTGAACACTGAAGCTTTCTTT	CASSWGVNTEAFF
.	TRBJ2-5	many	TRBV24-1	TGTGCCACCGGCTTAGGGGGGTCGCAAGAGACCCAGTACTTC	CATGLGGSQETQYF
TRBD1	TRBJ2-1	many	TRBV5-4	TGTGCCAGCAGCGGGGGGACAGGGGTGGGCACGTTCTTC	CASSGGTGVGTFF
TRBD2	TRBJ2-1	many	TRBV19	TGTGCCAGTAGTATACGTGCGGGAGCAGCCAATGAGCAGTTCTTC	CASSIRAGAANEQFF
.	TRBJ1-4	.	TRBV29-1	TGCAGCGTGGGGATGGGACCTAATGAAAAACTGTTTTTT	CSVGMGPNEKLFF
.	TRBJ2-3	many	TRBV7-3	TGTGCCAGCAGCTTTGGGGGGCTGGATACGCAGTATTTT	CASSFGGLDTQYF
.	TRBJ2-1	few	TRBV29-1	TGCAGCACTGTTCGGGATGAGCAGTTCTTC	CSTVRDEQFF
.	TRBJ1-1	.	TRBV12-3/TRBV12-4	TGTGCCAGCAGGTACACGGGGTCGAACACTGAAGCTTTCTTT	CASRYTGSNTEAFF
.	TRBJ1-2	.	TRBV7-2	TGTGCCAGCAGCTCCCGTAGTGTCGAGTCAGGTATAGGTGGCTACACCTTC	CASSSRSVESGIGGYTF
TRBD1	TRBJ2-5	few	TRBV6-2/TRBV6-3	TGTGCCAGCAGTCGGTTGACAGGGAAGGGTAAGACCCAGTACTTC	CASSRLTGKGKTQYF
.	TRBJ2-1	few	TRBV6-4	TGTGCCAGCAGTGACTCGAGACAAACTGGGGAGCAGTTCTTC	CASSDSRQTGEQFF
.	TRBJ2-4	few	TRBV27	TGTGCCAGCAGTTTATATCAGGGGCACAAAAACATTCAGTACTTC	CASSLYQGHKNIQYF
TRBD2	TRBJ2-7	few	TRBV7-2	TGTGCCAGCAGCCCCGGGGGGACTGTGTCCTACGAGCAGTACTTC	CASSPGGTVSYEQYF
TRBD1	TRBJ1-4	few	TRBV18	TGTGCCAGCTCGACAGGGTTGGAGGAAAAACTGTTTTTT	CASSTGLEEKLFF
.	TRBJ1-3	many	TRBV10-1	TGCGCCAGCACCATGCACGTCTCTGGAAACACCATATATTTT	CASTMHVSGNTIYF
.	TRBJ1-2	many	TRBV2	TGTGCCAGCAGTGTGAGGACAACTAACTATGGCTACACCTTC	CASSVRTTNYGYTF
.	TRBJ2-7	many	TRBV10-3	TGTGCCATCCAGACATCCCGGGACTACGAGCAGTACTTC	CAIQTSRDYEQYF
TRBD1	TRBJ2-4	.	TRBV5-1	TGCGCCAGCAGCTTCCGGACAGGGCTAGCCAAAAACATTCAGTACTTC	CASSFRTGLAKNIQYF
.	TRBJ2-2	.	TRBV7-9	TGTGCCAGCAGCTTAGAGGAGATTGGGGGCGCGAACACCGGGGAGCTGTTTTTT	CASSLEEIGGANTGELFF
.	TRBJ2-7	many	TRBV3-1	TGTGCCAGCAGCCAAGCCAACGGGCCCCACGAGCAGTACTTC	CASSQANGPHEQYF
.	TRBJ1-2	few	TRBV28	TGTGCCAGCAGTTTAGAGGCAGGGAGAGGCTACACCTTC	CASSLEAGRGYTF
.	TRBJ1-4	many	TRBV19	TGTGCCAGTAGTTTAATTCTAGGGAGTGTTAATGAAAAACTGTTTTTT	CASSLILGSVNEKLFF
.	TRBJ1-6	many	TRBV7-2	TGTGCCAGCAGCCGAGGGGGGGTACGGTCACCCCTCCACTTT	CASSRGGVRSPLHF
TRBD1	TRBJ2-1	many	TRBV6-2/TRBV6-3	TGTGCCAGCAGTCCAACGACAGGGATTAATGAGCAGTTCTTC	CASSPTTGINEQFF
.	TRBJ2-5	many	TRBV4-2	TGTGCCAGCAGCCAAGATGAGACTTCGCAAGAGACCCAGTACTTC	CASSQDETSQETQYF
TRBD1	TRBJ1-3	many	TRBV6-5	TGTGCCAGCACTTATCGATCCCCGGGACAGGGTTCCTCTGGAAACACCATATATTTT	CASTYRSPGQGSSGNTIYF
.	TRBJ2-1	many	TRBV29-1	TGCAGCGTTGGGGGGGGCCAGACCTCCTACAATGAGCAGTTCTTC	CSVGGGQTSYNEQFF
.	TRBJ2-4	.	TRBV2	TGTGCCAGCATGTGGGGATCAGCACAAAACATTCAGTACTTC	CASMWGSAQNIQYF
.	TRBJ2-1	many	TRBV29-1	TGCAGCGTTGAAGGGGACCATAGAATCCAGTTCTTC	CSVEGDHRIQFF
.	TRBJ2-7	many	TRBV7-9	TGTGCCAGCAGCTTGGGCAGTTTACGCGAGCAGTACTTC	CASSLGSLREQYF
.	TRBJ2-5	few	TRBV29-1	TGCAGCGTTCGGGTCTGGGGCCAAGAGACCCAGTACTTC	CSVRVWGQETQYF
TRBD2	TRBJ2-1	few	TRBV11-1	TGTGCCAGCAGCTTAGGACTAGCGGAAGACAATGAGCAGTTCTTC	CASSLGLAEDNEQFF
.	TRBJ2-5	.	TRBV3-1	TGTGCCAGCAGTGAAACTAGGACGAGACAAGAGACCCAGTACTTC	CASSETRTRQETQYF
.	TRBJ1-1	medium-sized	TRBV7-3	TGTGCCAGCAGCTCTGACAGGCACACTGAAGCTTTCTTT	CASSSDRHTEAFF
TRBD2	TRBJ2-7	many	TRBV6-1	TGTGCCAGCAGTGAGGGTAGCGGGGGTTGGCAGTACTTC	CASSEGSGGWQYF
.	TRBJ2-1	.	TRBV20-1	TGCAGTGCCCTCAGGGTAACCGCCTACAATGAGCAGTTCTTC	CSALRVTAYNEQFF
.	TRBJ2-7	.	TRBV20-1	TGCAGTGGCCAAGGGCAGGACGAGCAGTACTTC	CSGQGQDEQYF
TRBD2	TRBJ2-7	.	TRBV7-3	TGTGCCAGCAGCCGCGGCGCTAGCGGGAGCTACGAGCAGTACTTC	CASSRGASGSYEQYF
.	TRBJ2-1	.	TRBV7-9	TGTGCCAGCAGCGACAACCGAGCGGCGTACAATGAGCAGTTCTTC	CASSDNRAAYNEQFF
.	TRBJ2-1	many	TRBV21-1	TGTGCCAGCAGCAAGAGGACAGGGGGGAGGAATCATGAGCAGTTCTTC	CASSKRTGGRNHEQFF
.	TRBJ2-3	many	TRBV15	TGTGCCACCAGCAGAGCACGAGAACGCACAGATACGCAGTATTTT	CATSRARERTDTQYF
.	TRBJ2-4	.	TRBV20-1	TGCAGTGCCTTAGGCGTAAACATTCAGTACTTC	CSALGVNIQYF
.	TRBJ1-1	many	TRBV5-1	TGCGCCAGCAGCCGGGCCCCGGGGGCGGACACTGAAGCTTTCTTT	CASSRAPGADTEAFF
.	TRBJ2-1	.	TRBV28	TGTGCCAGCAGTTTTGACGGGGCGACCCCCAATGAGCAGTTCTTC	CASSFDGATPNEQFF
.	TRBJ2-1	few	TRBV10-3	TGTGCCATCAGAAGTGCGGACAATGAGCAGTTCTTC	CAIRSADNEQFF
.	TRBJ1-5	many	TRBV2	TGTGCCAGCATGGGGGGGACAACTAGCAATCAGCCCCAGCATTTT	CASMGGTTSNQPQHF